Listed below are T cell receptor beta chains from one sample, sequenced in a study of shared clonotypes between healthy human individuals. Only in-frame clones appear in the TCRdb table, and some are missing; sequencing was by immunoSEQ multiplex PCR. This sample yields over 95,000 clones, of which about 71% are seen a single time; roughly 24% belongs to the top ten. The sample comprised memory CD8+ T cells sorted from blood. Receptors were obtained from a woman aged 25-40 years in good health. CDR3s include the opening cysteine and the closing phenylalanine or tryptophan. D genes are given only for firm matches. Clone sizes are given selectively: once, few, many, or a class where the clone is expanded.

j_gene: TRBJ2-7; v_gene: TRBV5-1; d_gene: .; abundance: .; CDR3aa: CASSLGPDRTNPYEQYF; CDR3nt: TGCGCCAGCAGTTTAGGTCCCGACAGGACGAACCCCTACGAGCAGTACTTC
j_gene: TRBJ2-5; v_gene: TRBV7-3; d_gene: .; abundance: .; CDR3aa: CASSLGPQETQYF; CDR3nt: TGTGCCAGCAGCTTAGGGCCTCAGGAGACCCAGTACTTC
j_gene: TRBJ1-1; v_gene: TRBV5-1; d_gene: TRBD1; abundance: .; CDR3aa: CASSEGAEGTEAFF; CDR3nt: TGCGCCAGCAGCGAGGGGGCCGAGGGCACTGAAGCTTTCTTT
j_gene: TRBJ1-5; v_gene: TRBV28; d_gene: .; abundance: .; CDR3aa: CASRNRVNSNQPQHF; CDR3nt: TGTGCCAGCAGGAACAGAGTAAATAGCAATCAGCCCCAGCATTTT
j_gene: TRBJ2-7; v_gene: TRBV30; d_gene: .; abundance: .; CDR3aa: CAGTRSSYEQYF; CDR3nt: TGTGCCGGGACACGGAGCTCCTACGAGCAGTACTTC
j_gene: TRBJ1-1; v_gene: TRBV30; d_gene: .; abundance: .; CDR3aa: CAWSAQLDTEAFF; CDR3nt: TGTGCCTGGAGTGCCCAACTCGACACTGAAGCTTTCTTT
j_gene: TRBJ2-5; v_gene: TRBV29-1; d_gene: .; abundance: .; CDR3aa: CSALPPTSRETQYF; CDR3nt: TGCAGCGCCCTACCTCCGACTAGTAGGGAGACCCAGTACTTC
j_gene: TRBJ2-7; v_gene: TRBV28; d_gene: TRBD2; abundance: once; CDR3aa: CASRPPTGDFGTSGSRGYEQYF; CDR3nt: TGTGCCAGCAGGCCACCCACAGGAGACTTTGGGACTAGCGGGAGTCGGGGGTACGAGCAGTACTTC
j_gene: TRBJ2-1; v_gene: TRBV25-1; d_gene: TRBD2; abundance: .; CDR3aa: CASSGGLAGSSYNEQFF; CDR3nt: TGTGCCAGCAGTGGGGGACTAGCGGGAAGCTCCTACAATGAGCAGTTCTTC
j_gene: TRBJ2-1; v_gene: TRBV28; d_gene: .; abundance: .; CDR3aa: CASSPRPKRSSYNEQFF; CDR3nt: TGTGCCAGCAGCCCCCGGCCTAAGCGGTCTTCCTACAATGAGCAGTTCTTC
j_gene: TRBJ2-7; v_gene: TRBV7-6; d_gene: .; abundance: .; CDR3aa: CASSLAGDEQYF; CDR3nt: TGTGCCAGCAGCTTAGCAGGCGACGAGCAGTACTTC
j_gene: TRBJ2-1; v_gene: TRBV9; d_gene: TRBD2; abundance: .; CDR3aa: CASSPGLIEQFF; CDR3nt: TGTGCCAGCAGCCCGGGACTAATTGAGCAGTTCTTC
j_gene: TRBJ2-7; v_gene: TRBV4-1; d_gene: .; abundance: .; CDR3aa: CASSPGPLLEAPYEQYF; CDR3nt: TGCGCCAGCAGCCCGGGGCCCCTCCTGGAGGCTCCGTACGAGCAGTACTTC
j_gene: TRBJ2-1; v_gene: TRBV27; d_gene: .; abundance: .; CDR3aa: CASSLDQGVNEQFF; CDR3nt: TGTGCCAGCAGTTTAGACCAGGGAGTGAATGAGCAGTTCTTC
j_gene: TRBJ2-1; v_gene: TRBV15; d_gene: TRBD1; abundance: .; CDR3aa: CATSRSMDRAWTYNEQFF; CDR3nt: TGTGCCACCAGCAGGAGTATGGACAGGGCGTGGACCTACAATGAGCAGTTCTTC
j_gene: TRBJ1-4; v_gene: TRBV7-6; d_gene: .; abundance: .; CDR3aa: CASSLTRREKLFF; CDR3nt: TGTGCCAGCAGCTTAACTCGGAGGGAAAAACTGTTTTTT
j_gene: TRBJ1-5; v_gene: TRBV28; d_gene: TRBD1; abundance: .; CDR3aa: CARFIRQGVAGNQPQHF; CDR3nt: TGTGCCAGATTTATCCGACAGGGGGTGGCGGGGAATCAGCCCCAGCATTTT
j_gene: TRBJ1-2; v_gene: TRBV4-1; d_gene: .; abundance: few; CDR3aa: CASSQDPELNYGYTF; CDR3nt: TGCGCCAGCAGCCAAGATCCAGAGTTGAACTATGGCTACACCTTC
j_gene: TRBJ2-1; v_gene: TRBV11-2; d_gene: TRBD2; abundance: .; CDR3aa: CASSQLAGAEQFF; CDR3nt: TGTGCCAGCAGCCAACTAGCGGGGGCAGAGCAGTTCTTC
j_gene: TRBJ2-7; v_gene: TRBV5-1; d_gene: .; abundance: .; CDR3aa: CASSPLTGGSYEQYF; CDR3nt: TGCGCCAGCAGCCCTTTAACCGGGGGCTCCTACGAGCAGTACTTC
j_gene: TRBJ2-1; v_gene: TRBV19; d_gene: TRBD2; abundance: .; CDR3aa: CASSILAGENEQFF; CDR3nt: TGTGCCAGTAGTATTCTAGCGGGAGAAAATGAGCAGTTCTTC
j_gene: TRBJ2-1; v_gene: TRBV6-6; d_gene: .; abundance: .; CDR3aa: CASSRDGSSYNEQFF; CDR3nt: TGTGCCAGCAGTCGGGACGGCAGCTCCTACAATGAGCAGTTCTTC
j_gene: TRBJ2-5; v_gene: TRBV25-1; d_gene: TRBD2; abundance: .; CDR3aa: CASSEGGIQETQYF; CDR3nt: TGTGCCAGCAGTGAGGGAGGGATCCAAGAGACCCAGTACTTC
j_gene: TRBJ1-2; v_gene: TRBV5-1; d_gene: .; abundance: .; CDR3aa: CASSSREDYGYTF; CDR3nt: TGCGCCAGCAGCTCCAGGGAGGACTATGGCTACACCTTC
j_gene: TRBJ1-2; v_gene: TRBV15; d_gene: .; abundance: .; CDR3aa: CATSRGQDDNYGYTF; CDR3nt: TGTGCCACCAGCAGAGGACAGGACGATAACTATGGCTACACCTTC
j_gene: TRBJ2-7; v_gene: TRBV5-6; d_gene: .; abundance: .; CDR3aa: CASGTAYEVYEQYF; CDR3nt: TGTGCCAGCGGGACGGCCTACGAGGTATACGAGCAGTACTTC
j_gene: TRBJ1-2; v_gene: TRBV29-1; d_gene: .; abundance: .; CDR3aa: CSVWSGRYGYTF; CDR3nt: TGCAGCGTTTGGTCGGGAAGGTATGGCTACACCTTC
j_gene: TRBJ1-2; v_gene: TRBV19; d_gene: .; abundance: few; CDR3aa: CASSINPSTYGYTF; CDR3nt: TGTGCCAGTAGTATCAACCCTTCTACATATGGCTACACCTTC
j_gene: TRBJ1-5; v_gene: TRBV6-1; d_gene: .; abundance: .; CDR3aa: CASSESRGNQPQHF; CDR3nt: TGTGCCAGCAGTGAATCAAGGGGGAATCAGCCCCAGCATTTT
j_gene: TRBJ2-1; v_gene: TRBV18; d_gene: TRBD1; abundance: .; CDR3aa: CASSDRQGARYNEQFF; CDR3nt: TGTGCCAGCTCGGATCGACAGGGGGCAAGGTACAATGAGCAGTTCTTC
j_gene: TRBJ2-1; v_gene: TRBV29-1; d_gene: TRBD2; abundance: few; CDR3aa: CSVDSQREVNEQFF; CDR3nt: TGCAGCGTTGACTCCCAGCGGGAGGTCAATGAGCAGTTCTTC